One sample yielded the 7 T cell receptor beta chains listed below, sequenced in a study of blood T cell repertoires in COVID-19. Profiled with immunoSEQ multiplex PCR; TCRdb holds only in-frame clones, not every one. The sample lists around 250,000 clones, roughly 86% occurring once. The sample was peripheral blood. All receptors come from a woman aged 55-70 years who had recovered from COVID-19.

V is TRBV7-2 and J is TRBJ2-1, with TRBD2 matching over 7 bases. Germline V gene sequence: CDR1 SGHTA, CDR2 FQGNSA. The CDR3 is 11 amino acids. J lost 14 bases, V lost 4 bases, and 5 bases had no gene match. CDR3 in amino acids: CASSYGGREFF. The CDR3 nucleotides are TGTGCCAGCAGCTATGGGGGGAGGGAGTTCTTC.

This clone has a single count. CDR3 nucleotides: TGTGCCAGCAGCCGGGACAGGGGAGAAGAGACCCAGTACTTC. Encoded protein: CASSRDRGEETQYF. The chain carries TRBV7-2 and TRBJ2-5, with 10 bases aligning to TRBD1. This CDR3 region has 14 residues. From germline, CDR1 is SGHTA and CDR2 FQGNSA. V shed 5 bases, J shed 3 bases, and the junction held 3 bases outside the gene matches.

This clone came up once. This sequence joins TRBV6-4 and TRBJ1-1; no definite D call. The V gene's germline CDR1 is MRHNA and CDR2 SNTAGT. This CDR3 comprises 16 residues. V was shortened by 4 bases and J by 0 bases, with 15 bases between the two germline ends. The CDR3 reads CASSVNGDFMNTEAFF. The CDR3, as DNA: TGTGCCAGCAGTGTCAATGGAGACTTCATGAACACTGAAGCTTTCTTT.

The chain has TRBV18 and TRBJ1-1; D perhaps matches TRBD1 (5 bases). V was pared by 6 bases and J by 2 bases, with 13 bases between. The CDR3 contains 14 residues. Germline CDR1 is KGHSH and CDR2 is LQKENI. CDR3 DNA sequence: TGTGCCAGCTCCGGCGGAGGGGCCAACACTGAAGCTTTCTTT. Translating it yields CASSGGGANTEAFF.

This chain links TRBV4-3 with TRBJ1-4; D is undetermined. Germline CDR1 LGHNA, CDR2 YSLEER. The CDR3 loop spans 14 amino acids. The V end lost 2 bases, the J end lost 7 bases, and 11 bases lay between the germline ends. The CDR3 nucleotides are TGCGCCAGCAGCCAAAGGAGGGTGACTGAAAAACTGTTTTTT. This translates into CASSQRRVTEKLFF.

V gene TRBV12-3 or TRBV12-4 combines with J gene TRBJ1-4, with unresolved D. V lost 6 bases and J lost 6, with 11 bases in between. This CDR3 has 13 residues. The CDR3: CASRSQGDEKLFF. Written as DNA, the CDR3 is TGTGCCAGCAGGTCCCAAGGAGATGAAAAACTGTTTTTT.

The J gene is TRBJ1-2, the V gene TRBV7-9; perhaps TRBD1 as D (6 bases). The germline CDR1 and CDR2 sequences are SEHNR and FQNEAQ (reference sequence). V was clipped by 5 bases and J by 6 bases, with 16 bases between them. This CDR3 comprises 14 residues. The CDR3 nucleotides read TGTGCCAGCAGCCCCAAGGCAGGGGTTCATGGCTACACCTTC. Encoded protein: CASSPKAGVHGYTF.